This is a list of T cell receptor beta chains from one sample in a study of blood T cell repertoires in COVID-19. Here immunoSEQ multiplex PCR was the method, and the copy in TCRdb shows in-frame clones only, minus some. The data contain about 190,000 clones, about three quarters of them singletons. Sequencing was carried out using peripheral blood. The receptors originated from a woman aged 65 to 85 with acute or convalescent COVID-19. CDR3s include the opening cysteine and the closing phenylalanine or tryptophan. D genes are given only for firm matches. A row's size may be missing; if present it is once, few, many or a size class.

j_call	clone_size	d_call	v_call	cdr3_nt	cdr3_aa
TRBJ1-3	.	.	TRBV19	TGTGCCAGTCAAACTTACCGGGAAGTACCCACGGGGGTAAACACCATATATTTT	CASQTYREVPTGVNTIYF
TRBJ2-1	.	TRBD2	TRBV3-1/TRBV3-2	TGTGCCAGCAGCCAATCCCCCCCGGGACTAGCGGCCCCAGACTCCTACAATGAGCAGTTCTTC	CASSQSPPGLAAPDSYNEQFF
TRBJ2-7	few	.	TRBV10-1	TGCGCCAGCAGCGGTCCTAGCTCCTACGAGCAGTACTTC	CASSGPSSYEQYF
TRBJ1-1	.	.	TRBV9	TGTGCCAGCAGCGTAGGGGGAGGCTTCGACACTGAAGCTTTCTTT	CASSVGGGFDTEAFF
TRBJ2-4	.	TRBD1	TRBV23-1	TGCGCCAGCAGTCGTCCGGGACAGGGGCTAGCCAAAAACATTCAGTACTTC	CASSRPGQGLAKNIQYF
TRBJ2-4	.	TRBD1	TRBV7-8	TGTGCCAGCAGCTGGGGGCCGGGACAGGGTTTAGCCAAAAACATTCAGTACTTC	CASSWGPGQGLAKNIQYF
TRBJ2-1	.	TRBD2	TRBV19	TGTGCCAGTAGTATAGGCGGGAGCCACAATGAGCAGTTCTTC	CASSIGGSHNEQFF
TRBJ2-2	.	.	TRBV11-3	TGTGCCAGCAGCGTTACAGCAAGCACCGGGGAGCTGTTTTTT	CASSVTASTGELFF
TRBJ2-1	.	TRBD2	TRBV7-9	TGTGCCAGCAGCAGTAGGACTAGCGGGAGAAATGAGCAGTTCTTC	CASSSRTSGRNEQFF
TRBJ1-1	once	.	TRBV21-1	TGTGCCGCCGTTCAGGAGGGCCCTCTCTCGAACACTGAAGCTTTCTTT	CAAVQEGPLSNTEAFF
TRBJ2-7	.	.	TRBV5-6	TGTGCCAGCAGCTTGTTCGGGGGAGTACCTGGCTACGAGCAGTACTTC	CASSLFGGVPGYEQYF
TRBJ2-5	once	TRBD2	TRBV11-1	TGTGCCAGCAGCTTAGCGCGTAGCGGGGTGTTTCAAGAGACCCAGTACTTC	CASSLARSGVFQETQYF
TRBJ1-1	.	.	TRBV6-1	TGTGCCAGCAGTGAAAAGAGAGACACTGAAGCTTTCTTT	CASSEKRDTEAFF
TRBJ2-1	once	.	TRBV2	TGTGCCAGCAGTGGAAGCCTTGGGTTGACTTCTTTCTTCTCCTACAATGAGCAGTTCTTC	CASSGSLGLTSFFSYNEQFF
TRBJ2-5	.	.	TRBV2	TGTGCCAGCATCAGGGAGGACGCTCGAGAGACCCAGTACTTC	CASIREDARETQYF
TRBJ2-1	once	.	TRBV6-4	TGTGCCAGCAGTGACTCTAACAGGGAAAATGAGCAGTTCTTC	CASSDSNRENEQFF
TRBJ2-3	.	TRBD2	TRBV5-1	TGCGCCAGCAGCCCGAGGCGGGAGGGAACAGATACGCAGTATTTT	CASSPRREGTDTQYF